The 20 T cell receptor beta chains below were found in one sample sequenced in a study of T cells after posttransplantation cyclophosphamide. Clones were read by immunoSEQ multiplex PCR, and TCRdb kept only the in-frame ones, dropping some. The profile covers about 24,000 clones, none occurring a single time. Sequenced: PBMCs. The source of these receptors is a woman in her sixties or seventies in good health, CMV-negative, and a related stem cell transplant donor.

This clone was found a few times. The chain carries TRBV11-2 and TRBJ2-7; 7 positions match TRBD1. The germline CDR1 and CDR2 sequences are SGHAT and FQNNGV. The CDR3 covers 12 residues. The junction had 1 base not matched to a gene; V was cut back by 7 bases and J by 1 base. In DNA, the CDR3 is TGTGCCAGCACGGACAGGTCCTACGAGCAGTACTTC. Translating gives CASTDRSYEQYF.

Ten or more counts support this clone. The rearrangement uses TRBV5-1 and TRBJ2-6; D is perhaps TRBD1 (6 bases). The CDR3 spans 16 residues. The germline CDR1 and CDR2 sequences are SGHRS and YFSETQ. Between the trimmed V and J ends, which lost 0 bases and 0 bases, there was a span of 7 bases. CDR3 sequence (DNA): TGCGCCAGCAGCTTGGAGACAGGCTCTGGGGCCAACGTCCTGACTTTC. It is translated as CASSLETGSGANVLTF.

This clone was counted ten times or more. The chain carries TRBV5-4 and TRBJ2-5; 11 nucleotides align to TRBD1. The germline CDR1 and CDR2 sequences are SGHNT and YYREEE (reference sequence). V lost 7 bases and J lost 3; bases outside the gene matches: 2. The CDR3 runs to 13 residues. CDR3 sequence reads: CASGQGAEETQYF. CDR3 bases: TGTGCCAGCGGACAGGGGGCAGAAGAGACCCAGTACTTC.

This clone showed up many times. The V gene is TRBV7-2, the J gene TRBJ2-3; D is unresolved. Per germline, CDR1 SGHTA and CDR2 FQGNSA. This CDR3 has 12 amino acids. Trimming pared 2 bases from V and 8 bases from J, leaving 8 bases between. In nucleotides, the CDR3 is TGTGCCAGCAGCTTACCTGGGCCTACGCAGTATTTT. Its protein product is CASSLPGPTQYF. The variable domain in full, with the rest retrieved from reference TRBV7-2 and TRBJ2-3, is GAGVSQSPSNKVTEKGKDVELRCDPISGHTALYWYRQSLGQGLEFLIYFQGNSAPDKSGLPSDRFSAERTGGSVSTLTIQRTQQEDSAVYLCASSLPGPTQYFGPGTRLTVL.

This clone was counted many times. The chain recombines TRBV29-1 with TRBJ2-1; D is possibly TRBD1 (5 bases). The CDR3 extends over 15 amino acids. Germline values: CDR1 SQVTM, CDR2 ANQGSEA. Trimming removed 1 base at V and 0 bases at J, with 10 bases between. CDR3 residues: CSVEGSDSSYNEQFF. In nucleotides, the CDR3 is TGCAGCGTTGAAGGGTCAGACAGCTCCTACAATGAGCAGTTCTTC.

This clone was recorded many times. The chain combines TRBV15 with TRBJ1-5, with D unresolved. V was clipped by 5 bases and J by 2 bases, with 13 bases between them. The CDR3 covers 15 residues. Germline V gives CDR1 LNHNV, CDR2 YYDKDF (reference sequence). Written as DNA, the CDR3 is TGTGCCACCAGCTCCCGGGTGGAGGGCAATCAGCCCCAGCATTTT. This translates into CATSSRVEGNQPQHF.

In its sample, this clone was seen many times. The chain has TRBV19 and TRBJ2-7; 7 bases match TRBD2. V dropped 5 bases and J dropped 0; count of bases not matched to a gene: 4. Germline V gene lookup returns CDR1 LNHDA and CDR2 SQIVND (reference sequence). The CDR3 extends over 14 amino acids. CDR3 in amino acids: CASSSGTNSYEQYF. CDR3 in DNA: TGTGCCAGTAGTTCCGGGACTAACTCCTACGAGCAGTACTTC.

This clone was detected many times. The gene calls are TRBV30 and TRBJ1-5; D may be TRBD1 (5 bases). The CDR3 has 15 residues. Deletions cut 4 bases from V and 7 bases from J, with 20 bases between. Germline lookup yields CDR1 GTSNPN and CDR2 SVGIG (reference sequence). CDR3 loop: CAWNREDNGIQPQHF. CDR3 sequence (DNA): TGTGCCTGGAACAGAGAGGACAATGGGATCCAGCCCCAGCATTTT.

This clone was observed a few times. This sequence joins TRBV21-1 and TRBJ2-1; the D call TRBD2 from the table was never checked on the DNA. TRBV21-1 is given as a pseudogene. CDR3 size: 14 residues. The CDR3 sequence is CASPGGICFNEQFF. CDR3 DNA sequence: TGTGCCTCCCCCGGGGGGATTTGTTTCAATGAGCAGTTCTTC.

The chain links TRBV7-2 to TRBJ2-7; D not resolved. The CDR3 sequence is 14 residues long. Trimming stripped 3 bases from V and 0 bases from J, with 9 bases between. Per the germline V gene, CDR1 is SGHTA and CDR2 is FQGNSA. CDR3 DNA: TGTGCCAGCAGCTTCGACTCCTACTCCTACGAGCAGTACGTC. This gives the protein CASSFDSYSYEQYV.

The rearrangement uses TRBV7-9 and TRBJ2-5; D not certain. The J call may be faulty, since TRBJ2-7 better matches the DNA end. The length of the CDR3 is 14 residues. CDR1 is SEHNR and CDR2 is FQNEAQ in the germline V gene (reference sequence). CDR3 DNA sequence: TGTGCCAGCAGCTTAGAGCTCCGCGGCTACGAGCAGTACTTC. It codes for CASSLELRGYEQYF.

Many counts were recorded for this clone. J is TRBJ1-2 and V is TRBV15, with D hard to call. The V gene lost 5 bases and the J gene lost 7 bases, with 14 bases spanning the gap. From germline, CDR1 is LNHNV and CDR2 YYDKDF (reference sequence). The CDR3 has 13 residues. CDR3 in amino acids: CATSPLALGGYTF. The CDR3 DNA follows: TGTGCCACCAGCCCCCTCGCCCTAGGTGGCTACACCTTC.

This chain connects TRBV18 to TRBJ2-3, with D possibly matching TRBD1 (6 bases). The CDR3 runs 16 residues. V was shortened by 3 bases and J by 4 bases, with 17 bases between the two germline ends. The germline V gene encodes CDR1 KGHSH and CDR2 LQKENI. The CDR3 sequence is CASSPRQALPPDTQYF. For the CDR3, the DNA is TGTGCCAGCTCACCTAGACAGGCGCTACCTCCAGATACGCAGTATTTT. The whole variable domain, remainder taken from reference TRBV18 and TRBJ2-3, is NAGVMQNPRHLVRRRGQEARLRCSPMKGHSHVYWYRQLPEEGLKFMVYLQKENIIDESGMPKERFSAEFPKEGPSILRIQQVVRGDSAAYFCASSPRQALPPDTQYFGPGTRLTVL.

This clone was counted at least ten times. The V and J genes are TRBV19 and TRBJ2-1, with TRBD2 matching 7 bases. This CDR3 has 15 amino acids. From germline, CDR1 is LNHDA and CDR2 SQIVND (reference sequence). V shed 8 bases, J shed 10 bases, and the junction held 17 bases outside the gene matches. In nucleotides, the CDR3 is TGTGCCAGTTCCCAACAAGCGGGACCCACGGGCGAGCAGTTCTTC. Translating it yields CASSQQAGPTGEQFF.

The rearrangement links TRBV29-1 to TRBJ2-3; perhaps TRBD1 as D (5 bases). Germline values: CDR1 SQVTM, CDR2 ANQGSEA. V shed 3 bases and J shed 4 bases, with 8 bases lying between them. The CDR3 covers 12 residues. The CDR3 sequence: CSVDRVADTQYF. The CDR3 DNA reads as TGCAGCGTTGACAGGGTAGCAGATACGCAGTATTTT.

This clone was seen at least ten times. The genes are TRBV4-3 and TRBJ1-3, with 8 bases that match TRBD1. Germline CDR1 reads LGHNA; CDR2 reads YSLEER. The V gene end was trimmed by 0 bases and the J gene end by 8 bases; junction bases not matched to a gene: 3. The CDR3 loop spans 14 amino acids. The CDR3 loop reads CASSQEVQGDTIYF. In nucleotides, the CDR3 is TGCGCCAGCAGCCAAGAAGTACAGGGGGACACCATATATTTT.

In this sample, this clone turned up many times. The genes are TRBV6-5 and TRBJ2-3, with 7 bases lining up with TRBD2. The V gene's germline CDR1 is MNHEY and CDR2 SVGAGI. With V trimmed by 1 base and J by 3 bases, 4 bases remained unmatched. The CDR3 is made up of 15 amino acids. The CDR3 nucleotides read TGTGCCAGCAGTTACTGGGGCGGGGGTACAGATACGCAGTATTTT. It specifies CASSYWGGGTDTQYF.

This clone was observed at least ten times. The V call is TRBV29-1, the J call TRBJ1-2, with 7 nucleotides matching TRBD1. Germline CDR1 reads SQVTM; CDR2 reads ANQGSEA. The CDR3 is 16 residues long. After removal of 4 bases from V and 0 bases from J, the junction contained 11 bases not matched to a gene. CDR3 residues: CSVGGDRDQANYGYTF. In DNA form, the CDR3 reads TGCAGCGTTGGGGGAGACAGGGATCAAGCTAACTATGGCTACACCTTC. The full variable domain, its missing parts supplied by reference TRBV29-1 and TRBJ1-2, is SAVISQKPSRDICQRGTSLTIQCQVDSQVTMMFWYRQQPGQSLTLIATANQGSEATYESGFVIDKFPISRPNLTFSTLTVSNMSPEDSSIYLCSVGGDRDQANYGYTFGSGTRLTVV.

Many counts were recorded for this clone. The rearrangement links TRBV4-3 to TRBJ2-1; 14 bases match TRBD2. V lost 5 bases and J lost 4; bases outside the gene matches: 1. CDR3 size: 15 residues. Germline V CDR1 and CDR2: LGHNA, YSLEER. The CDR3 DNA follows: TGCGCCAGCAGCGGGACTAGCGGGGGTTACAATGAGCAGTTCTTC. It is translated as CASSGTSGGYNEQFF.

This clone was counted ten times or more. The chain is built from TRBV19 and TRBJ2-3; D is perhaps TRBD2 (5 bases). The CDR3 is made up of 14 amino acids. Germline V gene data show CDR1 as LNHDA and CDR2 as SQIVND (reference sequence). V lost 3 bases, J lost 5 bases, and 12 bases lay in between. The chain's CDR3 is CASSIAGGKDTQYF. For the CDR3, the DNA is TGTGCCAGTAGTATTGCGGGTGGCAAAGATACGCAGTATTTT.